One T cell receptor (beta chain) is described in this entry. This sample is drawn from a study of T cell changes during pregnancy in multiple sclerosis. The CDR3 runs to 15 residues. Losses at the gene ends were 1 base for V and 3 bases for J; bases not matched to a gene: 1. Germline CDR1 is MDHEN and CDR2 is SYDVKM. Profiled with immunoSEQ multiplex PCR; TCRdb holds only in-frame clones, not every one. Counted here are 70,000 to 90,000 clones, around 93% occurring once; the ten biggest clones make up around 3.4%. This chain links TRBV28 with TRBJ2-1, with 9 bases lining up with TRBD2. The TCR comes from a female donor in good health, serving as a control in a pregnancy study. Some clones in this sample may be carry-over from other donors' samples. Sequencing used PBMCs, obtained in the first trimester of pregnancy. CDR3 amino acids: CASSLFSGGYNEQFF. Here the CDR3 DNA reads TGTGCCAGCAGTTTATTTAGCGGGGGCTACAATGAGCAGTTCTTC.